Below, one TCR beta chain is given with its context. In germline, CDR1 is LNHDA, CDR2 SQIVND (reference sequence). This CDR3 has 14 residues. Trimming took 3 bases from V and 0 from J; bases not matched to a gene: 0. This record belongs to a study of blood T cell repertoires in COVID-19. Some clones are missing from TCRdb's copy, which holds only in-frame ones; the method was immunoSEQ multiplex PCR. The data hold 150,000 to 170,000 clones, with approximately 83% observed a single time. This sequence was found in a woman aged 55-75 years with COVID-19, enrolled during active disease. The specimen sequenced was peripheral blood. The rearrangement joins TRBV19 to TRBJ1-1; TRBD1 agrees at 8 bases. This chain's CDR3 is CASSIRGLNTEAFF. CDR3 DNA sequence: TGTGCCAGTAGTATCAGGGGGCTGAACACTGAAGCTTTCTTT. The full variable domain, in which reference TRBV19 and TRBJ1-1 provide the parts outside the CDR3, is DGGITQSPKYLFRKEGQNVTLSCEQNLNHDAMYWYRQDPGQGLRLIYYSQIVNDFQKGDIAEGYSVSREKKESFPLTVTSAQKNPTAFYLCASSIRGLNTEAFFGQGTRLTVV.